This T cell receptor beta chain is drawn from a study of shared clonotypes between healthy human individuals (dated by TCRdb to the early 2020s). For the wider study: A few men and a couple of women, aged 18 to 49 years, made up the cohort. Leukapheresis yielded between about 0.94 and 9.5 billion PBMCs per donor. Per donor, three plates each were used for CD4 naive and CD4 memory, two for CD8 naive, and one for CD8 memory. Libraries were prepared and TCR repertoires were sequenced by different laboratories using diverse techniques, in order to increase sequencing depth and limit assay-specific biases. To estimate repertoire size and how much clonotypes are shared between individuals, the study performed deep sequencing of blood TCR repertoires from roughly five healthy adults. Findings and caveats that apply to the study as a whole: Across a handful of donors, approximately 5% of naive CD4, more than 3% of naive CD8, about 2.3% of memory CD4, and roughly 0.41% of memory CD8 clonotypes were shared. Sampling was restricted to blood, and TCR repertoires in tissue are likely to differ from TCR repertoires in blood. Pairwise subsampling led to the expectation that sequencing depth would affect the degree of clonotype sharing among donors. Incomplete sequencing was indicated by rarefaction of sorted-subset datasets, despite the large sequencing depth. Higher generation probabilities were observed for clonotypes shared by all four sorted-subset donors than for non-shared clonotypes. Because the study included a small number of donors, the genetic and exposure-history diversity represented was limited. Estimated clonotype richness was generally larger for naive than for memory subsets.

The germline V gene (reference sequence) specifies SEHNR as CDR1 and FQNEAQ as CDR2. The CDR3 holds 18 amino acids from the cysteine to the phenylalanine. The read is trimmed to its CDR3 DNA, 54 bases read in frame from base 1. Trimming accounts for 4 bases at V and 2 bases at J, while the number of junction bases matched to no gene is 16. A remark on this clone: This receptor's antigen is unknown. Qualities for individual bases were not recorded, and no much larger clone is one base off.

Using the deep immunoSEQ assay, TCR CDR3 regions were amplified from genomic DNA by multiplex PCR. Extracted genomic DNA from each cell subset was distributed evenly across all wells of several immunoSEQ 96-well plates, and each plate was treated as a replicate. For sorted subsets, each replicate PCR was loaded with approximately 190 ng genomic DNA, equivalent to 32,000 or so T cell genomes. Purified libraries were quantified with a Qubit 3.0 fluorometer, sized on a Bioanalyzer 2100, and re-quantified with the KAPA Library Quantification kit. Every immunoSEQ 96-well plate was sequenced on a separate single-read 150-cycle Illumina NextSeq 550 flow cell. Regarding the original processing steps: Because only junctional sequences without quality scores were contained in the immunoSEQ output, filtering matching that applied to full-length reads could not be performed. Sequences were annotated with PyIR, a Python wrapper for IgBLAST v1.9, and V/J genes and CDR3 were assigned using IMGT germline references. Any read was removed if the V/J assignment was weak (E-value above 1e-6), the CDR3 was missing, or the read contained stop codons, out-of-frame junctions, or ambiguous translated residues. A V3J clonotype was defined by an identical inferred V gene, J gene, and CDR3 amino acid sequence. Percentage overlap between repertoires was calculated by dividing the number of shared unique clonotypes by the size of the smaller repertoire. Repertoire richness was assessed with RTK rarefaction, the Chao1 estimator, and Recon v2.1 estimates of unobserved clonotypes. Generation probabilities were computed with OLGA for all TCRbeta clonotypes obtained by the gDNA method from a handful of donors. The clones in this table, taken by TCRdb from immuneACCESS, are in-frame only. Not every clone is retained; where verified, under half of the shortfall comes from an unresolved V gene, and the cause of the rest is unknown. The V and J calls and the clone size are those of that table, but D and trimming were determined from the DNA. The sample yields about 2.1 million clones; around 95% were counted once. About 1.7% of the sample lies in the top ten.

CD8 naive samples were obtained by positive selection for CCR7 among CD45RO-negative cells, yielding a CD45RA+CCR7+ population from which TemRA cells were excluded. The donors were healthy, HIV-negative adults with no recently reported acute infections or vaccinations. Only Caucasian adults living in Nashville, Tennessee, USA were represented among the donors. Blood was collected by leukapheresis, and PBMCs were isolated by Ficoll-Histopaque density gradient centrifugation and then cryopreserved in liquid nitrogen vapor phase. Analytical flow cytometry was used to check the purity and quantity of each magnetically sorted T cell population. Each sorted fraction had its genomic DNA isolated and then quantified by UV absorbance on a Nanodrop 2000c.

This clonotype was obtained from a man aged 18 to 30 in good health. Some clones in this sample may be carry-over from other donors' samples. Recombination connected TRBV7-9 to TRBJ2-7; TRBD1 matches 8 bases in the middle. Sequencing was done on a sample of naive CD8+ T cells from PBMCs. Explained via the paper, the cell subset or site label denotes: CD45RA+CCR7+. The CDR3 reads as follows: CASSSAGTGRGGPYEQYF. The DNA sequence reads TGTGCCAGCAGCTCTGCAGGGACAGGACGAGGGGGGCCCTACGAGCAGTACTTC.